This T cell receptor beta chain was found in a study of cytomegalovirus exposure and HLA in healthy donors. For the study at large: A preliminary data release comprised 91 million or so unique TCRs obtained from HLA-typed donors. Findings of the study overall: Relative to the roughly 640-donor mean, N-insertions were reportedly fewer in an Asian-associated ancestry cluster in a later analysis. More clonal expansion characterized HLA-associated TCR beta chains than equally common others in a later analysis.

A word on this clone: Its specificity is unknown.

The PCR contained 60 Vbeta and 13 Jbeta primers. This table comes from immunoSEQ multiplex PCR, and its TCRdb copy is limited to in-frame clones, with some not included. The sample carries more than 100,000 clones, approximately 80% recorded once. There are 13 residues in the CDR3. Deletions cut 7 bases from V and 2 bases from J, with 11 bases between. In germline, CDR1 is MNHNY, CDR2 SVGAGI (reference sequence). This clonotype originated in a woman aged 18-30 years in good health and CMV-seronegative. This chain uses TRBV6-6 with TRBJ1-1; D is unclear. Sequencing was carried out using PBMCs. The CDR3, as DNA: TGTGCCAGCACCCGACACGTAAACACTGAAGCTTTCTTT. Amino acid sequence: CASTRHVNTEAFF.